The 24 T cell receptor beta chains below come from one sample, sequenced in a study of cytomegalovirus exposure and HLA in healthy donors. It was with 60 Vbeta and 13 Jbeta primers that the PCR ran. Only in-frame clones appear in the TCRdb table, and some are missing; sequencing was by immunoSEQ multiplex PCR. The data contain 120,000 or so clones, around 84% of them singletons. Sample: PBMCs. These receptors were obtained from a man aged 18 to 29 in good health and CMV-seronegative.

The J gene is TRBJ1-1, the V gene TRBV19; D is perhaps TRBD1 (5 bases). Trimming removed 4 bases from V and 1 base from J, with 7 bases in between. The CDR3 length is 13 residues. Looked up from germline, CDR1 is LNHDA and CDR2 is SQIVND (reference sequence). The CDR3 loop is CASSTQGNTEAFF. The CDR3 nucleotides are TGTGCCAGTAGTACTCAGGGGAACACTGAAGCTTTCTTT.

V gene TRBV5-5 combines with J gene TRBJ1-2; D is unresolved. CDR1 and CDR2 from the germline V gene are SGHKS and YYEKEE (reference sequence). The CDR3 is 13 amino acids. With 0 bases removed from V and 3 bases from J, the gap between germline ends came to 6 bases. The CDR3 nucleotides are TGTGCCAGCAGCTTGGAACAGTACTATGGCTACACCTTC. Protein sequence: CASSLEQYYGYTF.

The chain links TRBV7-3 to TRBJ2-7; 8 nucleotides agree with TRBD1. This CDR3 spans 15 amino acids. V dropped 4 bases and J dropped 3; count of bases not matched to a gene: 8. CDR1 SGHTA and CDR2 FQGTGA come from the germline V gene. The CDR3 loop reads CASSSQGGNNYEQYF. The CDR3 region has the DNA TGTGCCAGCAGCTCACAGGGGGGCAATAACTACGAGCAGTACTTC.

The CDR3 DNA follows: TGTGCCAGCAGTCGGGACAGCCCCCAGAAGACCCAGTACTTC. Its translation: CASSRDSPQKTQYF. The chain is built from TRBV6-5 and TRBJ2-5, with 7 bases aligning to TRBD1. The CDR3 length is 14 residues. Trimming removed 5 bases from V and 6 bases from J; junction bases left unmatched: 9. The germline V gene encodes CDR1 MNHEY and CDR2 SVGAGI.

CDR3 protein: CASSPRKVSSGGPGDTQYF. CDR3 in DNA: TGTGCCAGCAGCCCCCGGAAAGTGTCTAGCGGGGGGCCAGGGGATACGCAGTATTTT. The chain carries TRBV7-2 and TRBJ2-3, with 11 bases that match TRBD2. Germline CDR1 reads SGHTA; CDR2 reads FQGNSA. The CDR3 spans 19 residues. V lost 5 bases to trimming and J lost 6 bases; unmatched junction nucleotides: 19.

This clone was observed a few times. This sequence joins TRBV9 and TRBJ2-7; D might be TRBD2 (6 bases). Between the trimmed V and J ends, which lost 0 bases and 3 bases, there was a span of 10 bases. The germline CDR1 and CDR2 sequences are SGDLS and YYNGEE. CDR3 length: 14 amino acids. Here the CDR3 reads CASSVGGDVYEQYF. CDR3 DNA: TGTGCCAGCAGCGTAGGCGGGGACGTCTACGAGCAGTACTTC.

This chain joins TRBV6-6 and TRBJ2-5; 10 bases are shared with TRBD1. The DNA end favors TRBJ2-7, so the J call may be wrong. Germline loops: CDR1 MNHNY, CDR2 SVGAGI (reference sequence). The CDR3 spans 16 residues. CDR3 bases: TGTGCCAGCAGTTACGGCGACAGGGGGCGACACTACGAGCAGTACTTC. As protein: CASSYGDRGRHYEQYF.

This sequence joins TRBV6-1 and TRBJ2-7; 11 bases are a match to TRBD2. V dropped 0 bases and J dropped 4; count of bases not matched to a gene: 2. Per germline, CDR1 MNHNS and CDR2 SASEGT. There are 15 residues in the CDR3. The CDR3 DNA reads TGTGCCAGCAGTGAAGCGATAGCGGGGGGGTACGAGCAGTACTTC. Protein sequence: CASSEAIAGGYEQYF.

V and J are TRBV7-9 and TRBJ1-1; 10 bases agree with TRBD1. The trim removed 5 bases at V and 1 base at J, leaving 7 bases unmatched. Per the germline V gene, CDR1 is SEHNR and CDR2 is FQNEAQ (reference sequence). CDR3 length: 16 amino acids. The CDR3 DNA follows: TGTGCCAGCAGCCCGCAACGACAGGGGGCGAACACTGAAGCTTTCTTT. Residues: CASSPQRQGANTEAFF.

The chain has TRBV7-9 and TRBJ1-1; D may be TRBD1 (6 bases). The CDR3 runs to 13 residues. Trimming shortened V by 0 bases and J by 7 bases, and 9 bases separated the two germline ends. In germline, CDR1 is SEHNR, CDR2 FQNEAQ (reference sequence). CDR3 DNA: TGTGCCAGCAGCTTAGCCGGGGACATTGAAGCTTTCTTT. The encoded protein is CASSLAGDIEAFF.

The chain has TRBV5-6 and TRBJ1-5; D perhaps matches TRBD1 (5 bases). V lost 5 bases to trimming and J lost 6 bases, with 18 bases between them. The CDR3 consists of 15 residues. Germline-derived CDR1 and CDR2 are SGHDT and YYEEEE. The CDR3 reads CASSSSGGRGQPQHF. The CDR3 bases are TGTGCCAGCAGTTCGTCGGGGGGTAGGGGTCAGCCCCAGCATTTT.

CDR3 loop: CASSLGQGWSTEAFF. DNA for the CDR3: TGTGCCAGCAGCTTGGGACAGGGCTGGAGCACTGAAGCTTTCTTT. The J gene is TRBJ1-1, the V gene TRBV13, with TRBD1 matching over 9 bases. The ends lost 3 bases at V and 4 bases at J; junction bases unmatched: 6. The CDR3 consists of 15 residues. CDR1 and CDR2 from the germline V gene are PRHDT and FYEKMQ (reference sequence). Using reference TRBV13 and TRBJ1-1 for the parts outside the CDR3, the full variable domain is AAGVIQSPRHLIKEKRETATLKCYPIPRHDTVYWYQQGPGQDPQFLISFYEKMQSDKGSIPDRFSAQQFSDYHSELNMSSLELGDSALYFCASSLGQGWSTEAFFGQGTRLTVV.

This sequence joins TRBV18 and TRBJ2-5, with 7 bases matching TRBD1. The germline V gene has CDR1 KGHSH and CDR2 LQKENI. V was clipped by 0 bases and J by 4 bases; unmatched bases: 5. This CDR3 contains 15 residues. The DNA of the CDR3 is TGTGCCAGCTCACCACCGGCAGGGGGTCGAGAGACCCAGTACTTC. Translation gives CASSPPAGGRETQYF. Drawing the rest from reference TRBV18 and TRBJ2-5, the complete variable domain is NAGVMQNPRHLVRRRGQEARLRCSPMKGHSHVYWYRQLPEEGLKFMVYLQKENIIDESGMPKERFSAEFPKEGPSILRIQQVVRGDSAAYFCASSPPAGGRETQYFGPGTRLLVL.

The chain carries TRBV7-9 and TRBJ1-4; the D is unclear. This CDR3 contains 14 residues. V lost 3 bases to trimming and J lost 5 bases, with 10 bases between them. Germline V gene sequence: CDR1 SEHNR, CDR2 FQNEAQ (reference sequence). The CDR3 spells CASSLSQTNEKLFF. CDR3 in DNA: TGTGCCAGCAGCTTGTCCCAGACAAATGAAAAACTGTTTTTT.

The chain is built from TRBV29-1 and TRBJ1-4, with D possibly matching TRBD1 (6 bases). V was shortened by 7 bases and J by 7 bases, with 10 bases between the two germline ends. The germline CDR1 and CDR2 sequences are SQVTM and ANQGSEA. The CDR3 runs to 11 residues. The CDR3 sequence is CSARTAEKLFF. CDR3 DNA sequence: TGCAGCGCCCGGACAGCTGAAAAACTGTTTTTT.

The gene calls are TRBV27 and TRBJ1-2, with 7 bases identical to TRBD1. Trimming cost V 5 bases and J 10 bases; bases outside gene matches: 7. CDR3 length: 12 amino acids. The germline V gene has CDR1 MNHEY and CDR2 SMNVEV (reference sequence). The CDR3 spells CASSKTGLDYTF. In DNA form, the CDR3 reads TGTGCCAGCAGTAAGACAGGGTTGGACTACACCTTC.

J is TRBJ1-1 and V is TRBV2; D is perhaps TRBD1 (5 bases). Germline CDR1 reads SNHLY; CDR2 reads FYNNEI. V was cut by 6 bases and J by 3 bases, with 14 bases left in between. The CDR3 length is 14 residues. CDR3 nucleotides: TGTGCCAGCAGATTGACCGGGGGGGACACTGAAGCTTTCTTT. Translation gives CASRLTGGDTEAFF.

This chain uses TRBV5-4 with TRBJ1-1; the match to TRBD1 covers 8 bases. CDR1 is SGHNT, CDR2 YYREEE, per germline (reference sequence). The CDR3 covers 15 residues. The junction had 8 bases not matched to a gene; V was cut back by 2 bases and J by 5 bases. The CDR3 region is CASSFASGGWTEAFF. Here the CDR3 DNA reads TGTGCCAGCAGCTTCGCCTCAGGGGGCTGGACTGAAGCTTTCTTT. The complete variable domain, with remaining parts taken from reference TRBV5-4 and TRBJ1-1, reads ETGVTQSPTHLIKTRGQQVTLRCSSQSGHNTVSWYQQALGQGPQFIFQYYREEENGRGNFPPRFSGLQFPNYSSELNVNALELDDSALYLCASSFASGGWTEAFFGQGTRLTVV.

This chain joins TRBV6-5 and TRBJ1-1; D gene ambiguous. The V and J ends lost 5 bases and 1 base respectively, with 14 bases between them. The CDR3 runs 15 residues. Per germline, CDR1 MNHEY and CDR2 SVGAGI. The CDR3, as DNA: TGTGCCAGCAGTCCGACACGAAATTCGAACACTGAAGCTTTCTTT. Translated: CASSPTRNSNTEAFF.

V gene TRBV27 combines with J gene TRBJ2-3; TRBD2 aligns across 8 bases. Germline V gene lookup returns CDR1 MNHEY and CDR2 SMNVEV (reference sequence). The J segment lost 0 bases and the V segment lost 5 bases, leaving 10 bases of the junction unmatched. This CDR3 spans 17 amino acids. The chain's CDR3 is CASSLTGLAFSTDTQYF. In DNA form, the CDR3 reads TGTGCCAGCAGTCTGACTGGACTAGCCTTTAGCACAGATACGCAGTATTTT.

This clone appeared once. The CDR3 loop is CASSPNWTGGLIAKNIQYF. CDR3 sequence (DNA): TGCGCCAGCAGCCCCAACTGGACAGGGGGCCTTATAGCCAAAAACATTCAGTACTTC. The J gene is TRBJ2-4, the V gene TRBV5-1; TRBD1 matches 11 bases. The V segment lost 4 bases and the J segment 0 bases; nucleotides outside the gene matches: 12. The CDR3 has 19 amino acids. Germline V CDR1 and CDR2: SGHRS, YFSETQ.

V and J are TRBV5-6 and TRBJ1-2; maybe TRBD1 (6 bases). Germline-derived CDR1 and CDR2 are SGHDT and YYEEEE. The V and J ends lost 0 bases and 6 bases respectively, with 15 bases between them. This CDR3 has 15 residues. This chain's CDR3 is CASSLVGDTLDGYTF. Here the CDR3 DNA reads TGTGCCAGCAGCTTGGTGGGGGACACATTGGATGGCTACACCTTC.

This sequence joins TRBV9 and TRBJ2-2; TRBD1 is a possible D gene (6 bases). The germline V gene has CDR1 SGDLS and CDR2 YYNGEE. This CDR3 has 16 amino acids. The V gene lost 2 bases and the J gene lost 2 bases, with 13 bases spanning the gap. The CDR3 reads CASSVSGASNTGELFF. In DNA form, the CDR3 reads TGTGCCAGCAGCGTTTCAGGGGCTTCCAACACCGGGGAGCTGTTTTTT.

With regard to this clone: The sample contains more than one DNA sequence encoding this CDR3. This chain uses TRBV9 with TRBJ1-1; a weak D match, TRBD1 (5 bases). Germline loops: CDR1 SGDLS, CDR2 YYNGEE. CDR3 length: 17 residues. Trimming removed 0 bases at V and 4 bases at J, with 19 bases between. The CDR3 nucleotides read TGTGCCAGCAGCGTAGGGTGGGATACGGGGGAAGGCACTGAAGCTTTCTTT. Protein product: CASSVGWDTGEGTEAFF. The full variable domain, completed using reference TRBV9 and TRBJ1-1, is DSGVTQTPKHLITATGQRVTLRCSPRSGDLSVYWYQQSLDQGLQFLIQYYNGEERAKGNILERFSAQQFPDLHSELNLSSLELGDSALYFCASSVGWDTGEGTEAFFGQGTRLTVV.